This T cell receptor (beta chain) was found in a study of esophageal squamous cell carcinoma under preoperative chemotherapy. The V gene end was trimmed by 5 bases and the J gene end by 13 bases; junction bases not matched to a gene: 19. CDR3 length equals 16 residues. Germline values: CDR1 SGHVS, CDR2 FQNEAQ. TCRdb fed the PCR reads into MiXCR, producing one record per CDR3 protein. The profile covers about 32,000 distinct CDR3 sequences, with 40% to 65% appearing a single time and roughly 23% taken by the ten largest. The time point is: after preoperative PTX-NDP chemotherapy. The TCR sequence derives from a human donor with esophageal squamous cell carcinoma. The donor label of this sample is uncertain. This chain uses TRBV7-8 with TRBJ2-4; 8 bases are a match to TRBD2. This sample was taken from a patient given preoperative chemotherapy. CDR3 amino acids: CASSDPGRGANNTQYF. CDR3 DNA: TGTGCCAGCAGCGACCCGGGGCGGGGGGCCAATAACACGCAGTACTTC.